The source of this T cell receptor (beta chain) is a study of T cell changes during pregnancy in multiple sclerosis. The length of the CDR3 is 14 residues. Germline V CDR1 and CDR2: SGHVS, FQNEAQ. Trimming took off 2 bases at V and 7 bases at J, with 9 bases between the two ends. Here immunoSEQ multiplex PCR was the method, and the copy in TCRdb shows in-frame clones only, minus some. The top ten hold 0.55% to 0.7% of the sample, which has roughly 38,000 clones, 90% to 95% seen once. The sequence derives from a female donor in good health, enrolled as a control in a pregnancy study. The V and J genes are TRBV7-8 and TRBJ1-6; D unclear. This sample comprised CD4+ T cells from peripheral blood mononuclear cells, obtained in the second trimester of pregnancy. The CDR3 reads CASSLTASNSPLHF. The CDR3 coding sequence is TGTGCCAGCAGCTTAACAGCCTCCAATTCACCCCTCCACTTT. The full variable domain, with the rest looked up from reference TRBV7-8 and TRBJ1-6, is GAGVSQSPRYKVAKRGQDVALRCDPISGHVSLFWYQQALGQGPEFLTYFQNEAQLDKSGLPSDRFFAERPEGSVSTLKIQRTQQEDSAVYLCASSLTASNSPLHFGNGTRLTVT.